Below are 15 T cell receptor beta chains sequenced from a single sample in a study of shared T cell receptors in the human thymus. Clones were read by immunoSEQ multiplex PCR, and TCRdb kept only the in-frame ones, dropping some. This sample has about 540,000 clones, with approximately 80% found just once. This sample was shared with a second study, whose subject was human thymus T cells.

Source material: thymocytes. These receptors were taken from a boy in the first two years of life with a congenital heart defect.

The rearrangement joins TRBV28 to TRBJ2-1; 15 bases agree with TRBD2. CDR3 size: 18 residues. V lost 3 bases, J lost 2 bases, and 5 bases stayed unmatched. From germline, CDR1 is MDHEN and CDR2 SYDVKM. CDR3 DNA: TGTGCCAGCAGTTTCGGACTAGCGGGAGGGATGACCTACAATGAGCAGTTCTTC. Residues: CASSFGLAGGMTYNEQFF.

This chain uses TRBV27 with TRBJ2-2; 7 nucleotides agree with TRBD2. The CDR3 has 15 residues. V was pared by 6 bases and J by 9 bases, with 13 bases of the junction left unmatched. In germline, CDR1 is MNHEY, CDR2 SMNVEV (reference sequence). Here the CDR3 DNA reads TGTGCCAGCAGCCCTGTTAGCGGGTTCTCCCGGGAGCTGTTTTTT. Translated, it gives CASSPVSGFSRELFF.

The table lists this clone with a count of one. The V and J genes are TRBV11-2 and TRBJ2-1; 12 bases agree with TRBD2. Looked up from germline, CDR1 is SGHAT and CDR2 is FQNNGV. This CDR3 has 17 residues. V dropped 5 bases and J dropped 7; count of bases not matched to a gene: 12. CDR3 residues: CASSPLGASGRGNEQFF. The CDR3 coding sequence is TGTGCCAGCAGCCCACTAGGAGCTAGCGGGAGGGGTAATGAGCAGTTCTTC.

The chain uses TRBV7-2 and TRBJ2-1, with D perhaps matching TRBD2 (6 bases). V shed 2 bases and J shed 9 bases, with 14 bases lying between them. CDR3 length: 14 residues. Germline V gene sequence: CDR1 SGHTA, CDR2 FQGNSA. CDR3 region: CASSLWSSAAEQFF. CDR3 DNA: TGTGCCAGCAGCTTATGGTCTAGCGCTGCTGAGCAGTTCTTC.

This sequence joins TRBV9 and TRBJ2-1; 10 bases fit TRBD1. The CDR3 extends over 16 amino acids. V lost 3 bases to trimming and J lost 7 bases; unmatched junction nucleotides: 10. The V gene's germline CDR1 is SGDLS and CDR2 YYNGEE. The CDR3 coding sequence is TGTGCCAGCAGCGCATTACCAGGGACAGGGGTGAATGAGCAGTTCTTC. This gives the protein CASSALPGTGVNEQFF.

CDR3 region: CASRGGREQFF. CDR3 in DNA: TGTGCCTCACGGGGGGGCCGGGAGCAGTTCTTC. This rearrangement joins TRBV19 to TRBJ2-1; TRBD2 aligns across 8 bases. V trimming: 11 bases; J trimming: 10 bases; junction bases outside the gene matches: 7. Per the germline V gene, CDR1 is LNHDA and CDR2 is SQIVND (reference sequence). The CDR3 sequence is 11 residues long.

The chain joins TRBV23-1 to TRBJ2-3, with TRBD2 identical over 10 bases. TRBV23-1 is recorded as an ORF, its role being uncertain. The V gene end was trimmed by 0 bases and the J gene end by 3 bases; junction bases not matched to a gene: 6. This CDR3 has 17 amino acids. The CDR3 coding sequence is TGCGCCAGCAGTCAATCGAAGCGGGAGGGTGTTACAGATACGCAGTATTTT. Translation: CASSQSKREGVTDTQYF.

This clone was found a few times. The chain couples TRBV25-1 to TRBJ1-1; 7 positions match TRBD1. The CDR3 has 14 amino acids. Germline values: CDR1 MGHDK, CDR2 SYGVNS. Germline trimming cut 2 bases from V and 1 base from J; bases unmatched to any gene: 1. This CDR3 reads CASSERQGNTEAFF. The CDR3 DNA is TGTGCCAGCAGTGAACGACAGGGGAACACTGAAGCTTTCTTT.

The J gene is TRBJ2-6, the V gene TRBV27; TRBD1 matches at 8 bases. The CDR3 covers 17 residues. The germline CDR1 and CDR2 sequences are MNHEY and SMNVEV (reference sequence). Trimming removed 2 bases from V and 1 base from J; junction bases left unmatched: 4. As DNA, the CDR3 is TGTGCCAGCAGTTTAGGGGGACAGGTATCTGGGGCCAACGTCCTGACTTTC. Its translation is CASSLGGQVSGANVLTF.

This chain links TRBV5-1 with TRBJ2-1; TRBD2 matches at 8 bases. The CDR3 sequence is 16 residues long. Germline V gives CDR1 SGHRS, CDR2 YFSETQ. Trimming at V came to 4 bases and at J to 2 bases, leaving 8 bases not matched to a gene. This CDR3 is CASSPSAGEAYNEQFF. CDR3 DNA: TGCGCCAGCAGCCCCTCAGCGGGAGAGGCCTACAATGAGCAGTTCTTC.

This chain links TRBV29-1 with TRBJ2-7; no reliable D call. The V gene's germline CDR1 is SQVTM and CDR2 ANQGSEA. Trimming removed 4 bases at V and 6 bases at J, with 22 bases between. This CDR3 has 15 amino acids. CDR3 in amino acids: CSVVIAPRYGFEQYF. CDR3 sequence (DNA): TGCAGCGTTGTTATCGCACCCCGCTATGGTTTCGAGCAGTACTTC.

The chain recombines TRBV28 with TRBJ1-1; D may be TRBD1 (6 bases). V was shortened by 2 bases and J by 7 bases, with 14 bases between the two germline ends. Germline values: CDR1 MDHEN, CDR2 SYDVKM. CDR3 length equals 14 residues. CDR3 nucleotides: TGTGCCAGCAGTTTACATTGGACAGATCTTGAAGCTTTCTTT. It is translated as CASSLHWTDLEAFF.

The J gene is TRBJ2-1, the V gene TRBV10-2, with 8 bases identical to TRBD2. Trimming removed 6 bases from V and 8 bases from J; junction bases left unmatched: 18. From germline, CDR1 is WSHSY and CDR2 SAAADI. The length of the CDR3 is 17 residues. CDR3 nucleotide sequence: TGCGCCAGCAGCGACGGGACTAGGAGCGGGTTAAAGGATGAGCAGTTCTTC. Residues: CASSDGTRSGLKDEQFF.

In its sample, this clone was seen a few times. The V and J genes are TRBV7-2 and TRBJ2-7; 9 positions agree with TRBD2. Trimming cost V 5 bases and J 7 bases; bases outside gene matches: 12. From germline, CDR1 is SGHTA and CDR2 FQGNSA. The CDR3 spans 15 residues. This chain's CDR3 is CASSRLSGGWGEQYF. In DNA, the CDR3 is TGTGCCAGCAGCAGACTTAGCGGGGGATGGGGAGAGCAGTACTTC.

The sample holds one count of this clone. This rearrangement joins TRBV23-1 to TRBJ2-1; 9 positions agree with TRBD1. TRBV23-1 is an ORF, with its function uncertain. The CDR3 is 18 residues long. The trim removed 1 base at V and 0 bases at J, leaving 7 bases unmatched. CDR3 protein: CASSQWDRDRVSYNEQFF. The DNA of the CDR3 is TGCGCCAGCAGTCAATGGGACAGGGATCGAGTCTCCTACAATGAGCAGTTCTTC.